This TCR beta chain derives from a study of technical replicates of blood from four donors. V lost 3 bases and J 8 bases, leaving 19 bases between the germline ends. This CDR3 comprises 15 residues. CDR1 is MDHEN and CDR2 is SYDVKM in the germline V gene. Only in-frame clones appear in the TCRdb table, and some are missing; sequencing was by immunoSEQ multiplex PCR. Of around 69,000 clones in the sample, nearly 98% were seen once. The sequence came from a human donor in good health. The chain uses TRBV28 and TRBJ1-1; maybe TRBD1 (5 bases). The material sequenced was T cells isolated from PBMCs. The CDR3 bases are TGTGCCAGCAGTTTGCCTGTCGCAGGCCAGGGAGAAGCTTTCTTT. Protein: CASSLPVAGQGEAFF.